This record looks at one T cell receptor (beta chain) sequence and its context. What it recognizes is unknown. The data originate from a study of shared clonotypes between healthy human individuals. Study-wide findings and caveats: The donor pool, a small one, limited the genetic and exposure-history diversity represented.

Data came from immunoSEQ multiplex PCR; TCRdb stores just in-frame clones and leaves some out. Among over a million clones listed, roughly 97% were seen once. CDR3 size: 18 residues. The V and J ends lost 0 bases and 3 bases, in that order; junction bases with no gene match: 11. Sequencing was carried out using naive CD4+ T cells sorted from blood. Subset here: CD45RA+ positively selected. V gene TRBV5-3 combines with J gene TRBJ2-7; 11 nucleotides line up with TRBD2. TRBV5-3 is an ORF; its function is uncertain. The TCR originated in a man aged 25-45 years in good health. The DNA of the CDR3 is TGTGCCAGAAGCTTGGTCTCTAGCGGGAGGCCAACTTACTACGAGCAGTACTTC. It encodes CARSLVSSGRPTYYEQYF.